This is a list of T cell receptor beta chains from one sample in a study of blood T cell repertoires in COVID-19. Sequenced by immunoSEQ multiplex PCR; TCRdb stores in-frame clones only, minus some. The sample carries more than 250,000 clones, about 87% recorded once. The specimen was peripheral blood. Receptor source: a human donor in a cohort sampled during active COVID-19. The CDR3 runs from the conserved cysteine through the conserved F or W. The D gene is left open where the match is weak. The size field is filled for only some rows; it gives once, few, many or a size class.

J gene	clone size	V gene	D gene	CDR3 DNA	CDR3 protein
TRBJ1-3	-	TRBV13	-	TGTGCCAGCAGCTTATCAGGACTTATACGAGGAAACACCATATATTTT	CASSLSGLIRGNTIYF
TRBJ2-3	-	TRBV12-3/TRBV12-4	TRBD2	TGTGCCAGCAGGGGGACTAGCGGGATGGTGCAGTATTTT	CASRGTSGMVQYF
TRBJ1-3	-	TRBV3-1/TRBV3-2	TRBD1	TGTGCCAGCGGGACAGGGGTTCTTGGAAACACCATATATTTT	CASGTGVLGNTIYF
TRBJ2-1	-	TRBV3-1/TRBV3-2	-	TGTGCCAGCAGCCAAGCGGCGGGGAGCAATGAGCAGTTCTTC	CASSQAAGSNEQFF
TRBJ2-1	once	TRBV7-3	TRBD2	TGTGCCAGCAGCTTAAAAGGTCGAACTAGCGGGAGAAATGAGCAGTTCTTC	CASSLKGRTSGRNEQFF
TRBJ1-2	-	TRBV6-2/TRBV6-3	-	TGTGCCAGCAGTTACCAGGGACTGACGTCCTATGGCTACACCTTC	CASSYQGLTSYGYTF
TRBJ2-7	few	TRBV10-2	TRBD2	TGCGCCAGCAAGGTCGGCGGGAGTATCGACGAGCAGTACTTC	CASKVGGSIDEQYF
TRBJ2-2	once	TRBV27	TRBD1	TGTGCCAGCAGTTCCCAGGGGGTCGGGGAGCTGTTTTTT	CASSSQGVGELFF
TRBJ2-2	-	TRBV6-2/TRBV6-3	TRBD1	TGTGCCAGCAGTTACCTGGCAGGGGGCAGTGTGTACACCGGGGAGCTGTTTTTT	CASSYLAGGSVYTGELFF
TRBJ1-5	-	TRBV5-8	TRBD1	TGTGCCAGCAGCTTGCACCGGGACAGGGGCAATCAGCCCCAGCATTTT	CASSLHRDRGNQPQHF
TRBJ1-4	once	TRBV27	-	TGTGCCAGCAGCACATACAGGGTTCATGAAAAACTGTTTTTT	CASSTYRVHEKLFF
TRBJ2-2	-	TRBV4-3	TRBD1	TGCGCCAGCAGCCCGGACAGGGGGCTAGGGACCGGGGAGCTGTTTTTT	CASSPDRGLGTGELFF
TRBJ1-1	-	TRBV27	-	TGTGCCAGCAGTTTCGACAAATCAATGAACACTGAAGCTTTCTTT	CASSFDKSMNTEAFF
TRBJ1-1	-	TRBV4-3	-	TGCGCCAGCAGCCAAGACAGGGTGAACACTGAAGCTTTCTTT	CASSQDRVNTEAFF
TRBJ2-3	-	TRBV7-2	-	TGTGCCAGCAGCTTAGTTGTCCATCCGGGTGGCACAGATACGCAGTATTTT	CASSLVVHPGGTDTQYF
TRBJ2-3	-	TRBV7-2	TRBD2	TGTGCCAGCAGCCCCATATGGACTAGCGGGAATACGCAGTATTTT	CASSPIWTSGNTQYF
TRBJ1-2	few	TRBV12-3/TRBV12-4	-	TGTGCCAGCAGTTTAGCGGAGACGTATGGCTACACCTTC	CASSLAETYGYTF
TRBJ2-5	-	TRBV19	TRBD1	TGTGCCAGTAGTTTCACGAACAGGGGTTGGCAAGAGACCCAGTACTTC	CASSFTNRGWQETQYF
TRBJ2-1	-	TRBV7-2	TRBD2	TGTGCCAGCAGCTTACTGTCTAGCGGGAATGGGGACAATGAGCAGTTCTTC	CASSLLSSGNGDNEQFF
TRBJ2-7	-	TRBV5-5	TRBD1	TGTGCCAGCAGTCCCGGGACAGGGGCCTCTGGATTCTACGAGCAGTACTTC	CASSPGTGASGFYEQYF
TRBJ1-2	-	TRBV6-6	TRBD1	TGTGCCAGCAGCCCCACCGGGACAGGGCTTGCCTATGGCTACACCTTC	CASSPTGTGLAYGYTF
TRBJ2-7	-	TRBV5-1	-	TGCGCCAGCAGCGGGCCCGGCGTCCCGACCTACGAGCAGTACTTC	CASSGPGVPTYEQYF
TRBJ2-7	-	TRBV6-2/TRBV6-3	-	TGTGCCAGCAGTGACAGGTCCTACGAGCAGTACTTC	CASSDRSYEQYF
TRBJ1-2	few	TRBV29-1	-	TGCAGCGTTGACGCAGGGGCACCCTATGGCTACACCTTC	CSVDAGAPYGYTF
TRBJ1-4	-	TRBV4-3	TRBD1	TGCGCCAGCAGCCAAGGGACAGGCCTAGGTGAAAAACTGTTTTTT	CASSQGTGLGEKLFF
TRBJ1-1	once	TRBV3-1/TRBV3-2	TRBD1	TGTGCCAGCAGCCGCCAGGGGGCCGGATTGAACACTGAAGCTTTCTTT	CASSRQGAGLNTEAFF
TRBJ1-6	-	TRBV3-1/TRBV3-2	TRBD1	TGTGCCAGCAGAGGACAGGCGAATTCACCCCTCCACTTT	CASRGQANSPLHF
TRBJ2-1	-	TRBV29-1	TRBD2	TGCAGCGTAGGAGGCGGGAGGCCCTCCTACAATGAGCAGTTCTTC	CSVGGGRPSYNEQFF
TRBJ2-3	-	TRBV24-1	-	TGTGCCACCAGTGACCAACAACTAGGAGGGGGCACAGATACGCAGTATTTT	CATSDQQLGGGTDTQYF
TRBJ2-3	-	TRBV27	-	TGTGCCAGCAGTTCAACGGGATTTCGCGACAACAAACGCACAGATACGCAGTATTTT	CASSSTGFRDNKRTDTQYF
TRBJ2-1	-	TRBV29-1	TRBD1	TGCAGCGTTGCACCGGGACAGGGGTTGGGTGAGCAGTTCTTC	CSVAPGQGLGEQFF
TRBJ2-1	-	TRBV27	TRBD2	TGTGCCAGCAGTCCCCTTCTAGCGGGAGTTTTGTATGAGCAGTTCTTC	CASSPLLAGVLYEQFF
TRBJ2-6	-	TRBV5-1	TRBD2	TGCGCCAGCTCTGTAGCGGGAGGTATTTCTGGGGCCAACGTCCTGACTTTC	CASSVAGGISGANVLTF
TRBJ2-5	-	TRBV4-1	-	TGCGCCAGCAGCCAAACCAGGGGTGATTCCCAAGAGACCCAGTACTTC	CASSQTRGDSQETQYF
TRBJ2-5	-	TRBV5-1	TRBD1	TGCGCCAGCAGCTTGGGACAGGGTCAGATGGGGGAGACCCAGTACTTC	CASSLGQGQMGETQYF
TRBJ2-7	-	TRBV20-1	-	TGCAGTGCTAGTAAAAACCCAGAGGACTACGAGCAGTACTTC	CSASKNPEDYEQYF
TRBJ1-3	-	TRBV6-5	TRBD1	TGTGCCAGCAGTTACTCGAGGACAGGGTCTGGAAACACCATATATTTT	CASSYSRTGSGNTIYF
TRBJ2-3	-	TRBV5-1	-	TGCGCCAGCAGCTTGGGTGGGCTGTCAGATACGCAGTATTTT	CASSLGGLSDTQYF
TRBJ2-7	-	TRBV7-2	TRBD2	TGTGCCAGCAGCTCAAGGCGGGGGGCCGGCTACGAGCAGTACTTC	CASSSRRGAGYEQYF
TRBJ2-1	-	TRBV19	TRBD2	TGTGCCAGTACCGTAGTAGCGGGAGGAACCTCCTACAATGAGCAGTTCTTC	CASTVVAGGTSYNEQFF
TRBJ1-5	-	TRBV19	-	TGTGCCAGTAGTATATGGGTGGGCCGACCGAGCAATCAGCCCCAGCATTTT	CASSIWVGRPSNQPQHF
TRBJ2-3	-	TRBV11-2	TRBD2	TGTGCCAGCAGCTTCTTAGATAGCGGGAGTACGCAGTATTTT	CASSFLDSGSTQYF
TRBJ1-1	few	TRBV2	-	TGTGCCAGCAGTGAATATCGGGGAGGGAACACTGAAGCTTTCTTT	CASSEYRGGNTEAFF
TRBJ1-2	-	TRBV6-4	-	TGTGCCAGCAGTGATCCAGGCTCTGGCTACACCTTC	CASSDPGSGYTF
TRBJ2-7	-	TRBV9	-	TGTGCCAGCAGCGTTACTGGGGGCCACACGGGGCAGTACTTC	CASSVTGGHTGQYF
TRBJ2-7	-	TRBV18	TRBD1	TGTGCCAGCTCACCAGACAGGGGCAGATCTTACGAGCAGTACTTC	CASSPDRGRSYEQYF
TRBJ1-1	many	TRBV10-2	-	TGCGCCAGCAGAAAACAGACTGAAGCTTTCTTT	CASRKQTEAFF
TRBJ2-2	-	TRBV11-3	-	TGTGCCAGCAGCTTAGCGGCCGGGGAGCTGTTTTTT	CASSLAAGELFF
TRBJ2-3	-	TRBV5-1	-	TGCGCCAGCAGCTTGCAGATGACAGCCCCAGATACGCAGTATTTT	CASSLQMTAPDTQYF
TRBJ2-1	-	TRBV4-1	-	TGCGCCAGCAGCCAAGATACGGCGGACAGATACAATGAGCAGTTCTTC	CASSQDTADRYNEQFF
TRBJ1-2	-	TRBV7-8	TRBD1	TGTGCCAGCAGCCCCGGGCGGACAGGGGTGTATGGCTACACCTTC	CASSPGRTGVYGYTF
TRBJ2-5	-	TRBV14	-	TGTGCCAGCAGCGGAGACAGAGTTTACCAAGAGACCCAGTACTTC	CASSGDRVYQETQYF
TRBJ1-3	-	TRBV6-1	-	TGTGCCAGCAGTGAAGCACCAGGGCCTGGAAACACCATATATTTT	CASSEAPGPGNTIYF
TRBJ2-7	-	TRBV10-1	-	TGCGCCAGCAGTGAGGGGGGCGCTGGGTCCTACGAGCAGTACTTC	CASSEGGAGSYEQYF
TRBJ2-3	-	TRBV10-3	TRBD2	TGTGCCATCAGTGAGTCCGGCGGGAGGGGGACTACAGATACGCAGTATTTT	CAISESGGRGTTDTQYF